This T cell receptor (beta chain) emerged from a study of T cells after yellow fever vaccination (dated by TCRdb to about 2019). For the wider study: Libraries from fractions with low cell numbers were prepared with the SMART-Seq v4 Ultra Low Input RNA kit. Bulk TCR alpha and beta repertoires were sequenced longitudinally to track T-cell clones before and after primary and booster YFV17D yellow fever vaccination. The cohort comprised two healthy male donors, one aged 18 to 29 and one aged 30 to 40 years. Blood samples were taken at several timepoints before and after primary and secondary immunization, and bulk PBMC replicates and cell subsets were isolated. Overall study outcomes, separate from this receptor: The secondary T-cell response was found to be weaker but faster than the primary response, with a peak reached on day 5 rather than on day 15. Computational filtering was needed because FACS-sorted repertoires could contain abundant contaminating clonotypes from the bulk population. Only a couple of donors were included in the study, so the extent to which the findings can be generalized is limited. Most clones expanded after primary vaccination were re-detected after the booster (approximately 95% of CD4 and around 88% of CD8), suggesting broad memory maintenance. A small fraction of clonotypes appeared in both the CD4 and CD8 compartments, likely as a result of convergent recombination.

Reading the label with the study, this specimen's treatment or condition is: live attenuated yellow fever vaccine strain. At each blood-draw timepoint, two biological replicates of bulk PBMCs were obtained. PBMCs were isolated from peripheral blood using a standard Ficoll-Paque protocol. RNA was extracted with TriZol from bulk PBMCs, CD4 and CD8 fractions, and dextramer-positive and dextramer-negative fractions. The run used an Illumina NovaSeq 6000. TCR cDNA was synthesized by 5'RACE template switching, through which a universal primer site and unique molecular identifiers were introduced. cDNA synthesis was primed from both the TCR alpha and TCR beta constant segments. Two PCR steps were used to amplify libraries, with sample barcodes and sequencing adapters being added in the second step. Sequencing of libraries was performed on Illumina HiSeq 2500 (2x100 bp) or NovaSeq (2x150 bp). From the authors' description of their analysis: MIGEC was used to demultiplex reads and collapse the reads into UMI consensus sequences, and MiXCR was used for V(D)J alignment. Using edgeR on replicate PBMC samples, clonotypes were called vaccine-responding if FDR was below 0.01 and the log2 fold change was above 5 up to day 15. Bulk clonotypes were assigned CD4 or CD8 identity according to which sequenced CD4 or CD8 repertoire held them at higher abundance. TCRdb redid the processing of the public reads, applying fastp at Q25 and MiXCR, and retained in-frame beta chains. Each record represents a unique CDR3 protein, reported with the most common genes and DNA among its rows. In this record, the V and J calls reflect TCRdb's handling and not the investigators' own analysis. This sample is represented by about 430,000 distinct CDR3 sequences; approximately 19% of them were singletons. Together, the top ten hold over 15% of the sample.

Concerning this clonotype: Its antigen remains unidentified. No qualities accompany the bases; no much larger clone lies one base away.

The source is a man younger than 35 who received the YFV17D yellow fever vaccine. Sequencing used PBMCs, obtained before the yellow fever booster vaccination.

The CDR3 region has the sequence CASSPVWGQTEAFF. The DNA reads TGTGCCAGCAGCCCCGTATGGGGGCAGACTGAAGCTTTCTTT. The receptor chain draws on TRBV12-3 or TRBV12-4 and TRBJ1-1; the D gene is possibly TRBD1, with 6 bases matching. V is clipped by 6 bases and J by 5 bases, and the sequence between their germline boundaries is 16 bases long. The CDR3 goes from the cysteine to the phenylalanine over 14 residues. Only the CDR3 DNA stays, 42 bases, in frame from base 1.